The 2 T cell receptor beta chains below come from one sample, sequenced in a study of T-cell reconstitution after alpha-beta-depleted transplantation in children. Unique molecular identifiers were incorporated during preparation of the TCRbeta library. TCRdb fed the PCR reads into MiXCR, producing one record per CDR3 protein. The sample carries 150,000 to 200,000 distinct CDR3 sequences, roughly 15% recorded once. Sequenced here: PBMCs from the stem cell graft donor, sampled from the stem cell graft. Receptors originate from a human donor who donated a stem cell graft to a child with acute lymphoblastic leukemia.

This clonotype was detected many times. V gene TRBV20-1 combines with J gene TRBJ2-7; 13 bases are a match to TRBD2. V lost 7 bases to trimming and J lost 3 bases; unmatched junction nucleotides: 6. This CDR3 comprises 14 residues. Germline loops: CDR1 DFQATT, CDR2 SNEGSKA (reference sequence). The CDR3 DNA reads TGCAGTGTCCCCCGGACTAGCGGGAGCTACGAGCAGTACTTC. This translates into CSVPRTSGSYEQYF.

This rearrangement joins TRBV27 to TRBJ1-6; weak D call: TRBD1 (5 bases). The V gene lost 5 bases and the J gene lost 9 bases, with 11 bases spanning the gap. Germline V gene lookup returns CDR1 MNHEY and CDR2 SMNVEV (reference sequence). The CDR3 runs to 13 residues. This chain's CDR3 is CASSDGGISPLHF. In DNA form, the CDR3 reads TGTGCCAGCAGTGACGGGGGTATTTCACCCCTCCACTTT.